This paragraph covers one T cell receptor beta chain sequence. The antigen is undetermined. These data originate in a study of cytomegalovirus exposure and HLA in healthy donors. About the research overall: Most donors, 81% of over 350 genotyped, fell in the Caucasian-associated ancestry cluster.

The J segment lost 2 bases and the V segment lost 6 bases, leaving 3 bases of the junction unmatched. The CDR3 totals 15 residues. Germline V gene data show CDR1 as MDHEN and CDR2 as SYDVKM. General study findings and limits: Many donors carried some public TCRs, although rarity characterized most TCR sequences. TCR beta chain V- and J-gene trimming was linked, in a later analysis, to a missense variant in DCLRE1C.

The PCR had 60 Vbeta and 13 Jbeta primers. TCRdb's copy holds only in-frame clones and misses some; the assay was immunoSEQ multiplex PCR. The table has roughly 120,000 clones, 50% to 70% seen once. Sequenced material: PBMCs. The rearrangement joins TRBV28 to TRBJ2-1, with 11 nucleotides matching TRBD2. The source is a woman between 40 and 50 years old in good health and CMV-seropositive. The CDR3 DNA sequence: TGTGCCAGCAGCGGACTAGCGGGCGCCTACAATGAGCAGTTCTTC. This codes for CASSGLAGAYNEQFF. Full variable domain (outside the CDR3, taken from reference TRBV28 and TRBJ2-1): DVKVTQSSRYLVKRTGEKVFLECVQDMDHENMFWYRQDPGLGLRLIYFSYDVKMKEKGDIPEGYSVSREKKERFSLILESASTNQTSMYLCASSGLAGAYNEQFFGPGTRLTVL.